The sequence of this T cell receptor (beta chain) was determined in a study of control samples from healthy donors and cancer patients. CDR3 length: 13 residues. Germline lookup yields CDR1 SGHTS and CDR2 YDEGEE. With 5 bases clipped from V and 8 bases from J, the junction kept 8 bases outside the gene matches. Sequencing used immunoSEQ multiplex PCR; TCRdb keeps in-frame clones, though not all of them. Of 90,000 to 100,000 clones listed, about 88% were seen once; the top ten hold about 15%. This receptor was taken from a woman in her 70s in good health. The specimen was blood. The rearrangement joins TRBV5-8 to TRBJ2-3; 7 positions match TRBD1. The CDR3 sequence: CASRRTGVITQYF. DNA for the CDR3: TGTGCCAGCAGGCGTACAGGGGTAATTACGCAGTATTTT.